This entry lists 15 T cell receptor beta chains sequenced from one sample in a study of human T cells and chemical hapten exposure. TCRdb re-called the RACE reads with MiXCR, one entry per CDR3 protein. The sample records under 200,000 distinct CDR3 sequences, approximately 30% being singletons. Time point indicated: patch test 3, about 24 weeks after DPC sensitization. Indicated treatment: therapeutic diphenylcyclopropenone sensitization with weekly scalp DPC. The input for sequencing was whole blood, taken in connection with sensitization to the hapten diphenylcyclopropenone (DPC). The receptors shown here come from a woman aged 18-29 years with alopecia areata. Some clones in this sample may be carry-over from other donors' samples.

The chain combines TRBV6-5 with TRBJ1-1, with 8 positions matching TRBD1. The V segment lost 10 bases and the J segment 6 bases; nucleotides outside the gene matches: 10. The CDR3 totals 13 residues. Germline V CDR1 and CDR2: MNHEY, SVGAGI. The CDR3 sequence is CATKTGVIAEAFF. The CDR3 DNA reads TGTGCCACAAAGACAGGGGTGATAGCTGAAGCTTTCTTT.

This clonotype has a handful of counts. CDR3 sequence reads: CASSPGTGVVTGELFF. In DNA, the CDR3 is TGTGCCAGCAGCCCGGGGACAGGGGTCGTCACCGGGGAGCTGTTTTTT. The chain joins TRBV7-2 to TRBJ2-2, with 10 bases lining up with TRBD1. Trimming took 5 bases from V and 4 from J; bases not matched to a gene: 7. There are 16 residues in the CDR3. From germline, CDR1 is SGHTA and CDR2 FQGNSA.

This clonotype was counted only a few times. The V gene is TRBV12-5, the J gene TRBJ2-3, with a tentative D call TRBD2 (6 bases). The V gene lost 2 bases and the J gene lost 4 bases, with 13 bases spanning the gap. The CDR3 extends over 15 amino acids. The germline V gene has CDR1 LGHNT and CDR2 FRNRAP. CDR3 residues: CASGLRPGVSDTQYF. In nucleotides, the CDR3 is TGTGCTAGTGGTTTGAGGCCGGGGGTCTCAGATACGCAGTATTTT.

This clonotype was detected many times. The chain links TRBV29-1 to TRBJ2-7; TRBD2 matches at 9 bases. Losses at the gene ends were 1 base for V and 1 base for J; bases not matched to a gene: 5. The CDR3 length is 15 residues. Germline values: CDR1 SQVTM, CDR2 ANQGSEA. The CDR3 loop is CSVEVPSGVSYEQYF. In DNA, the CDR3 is TGCAGCGTTGAAGTTCCTAGCGGGGTGTCCTACGAGCAGTACTTC.

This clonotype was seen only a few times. The CDR3 DNA follows: TGTGCCAGCAGCGAACGGGCAGGTAATCAGCCCCAGCATTTT. Translated, it gives CASSERAGNQPQHF. J is TRBJ1-5 and V is TRBV6-1; D call uncertain. V dropped 6 bases and J dropped 4 bases, with 13 bases sitting between them. This CDR3 has 14 amino acids. Germline lookup yields CDR1 MNHNS and CDR2 SASEGT.

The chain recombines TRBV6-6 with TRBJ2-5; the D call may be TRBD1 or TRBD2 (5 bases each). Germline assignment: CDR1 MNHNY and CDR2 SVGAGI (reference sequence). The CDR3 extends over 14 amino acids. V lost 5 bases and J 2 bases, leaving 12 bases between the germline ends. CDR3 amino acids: CASSAGGSQETQYF. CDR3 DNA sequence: TGTGCCAGCAGTGCTGGGGGTAGTCAAGAGACCCAGTACTTC.

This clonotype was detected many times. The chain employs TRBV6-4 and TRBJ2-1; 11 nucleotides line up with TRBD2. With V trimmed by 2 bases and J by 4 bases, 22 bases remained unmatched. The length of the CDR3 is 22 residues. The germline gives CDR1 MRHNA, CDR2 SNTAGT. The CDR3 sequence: CASSDTFSRTSGYSTTYNEQFF. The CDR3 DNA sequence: TGTGCCAGCAGTGACACCTTTTCCCGGACTAGCGGGTACTCAACCACTTACAATGAGCAGTTCTTC.

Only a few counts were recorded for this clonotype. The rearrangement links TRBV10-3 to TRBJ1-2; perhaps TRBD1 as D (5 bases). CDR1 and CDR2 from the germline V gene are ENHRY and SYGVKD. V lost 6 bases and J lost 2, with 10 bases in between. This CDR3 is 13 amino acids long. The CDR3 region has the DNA TGTGCCATCAGCCGGGACCGAAACTATGGCTACACCTTC. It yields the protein CAISRDRNYGYTF.

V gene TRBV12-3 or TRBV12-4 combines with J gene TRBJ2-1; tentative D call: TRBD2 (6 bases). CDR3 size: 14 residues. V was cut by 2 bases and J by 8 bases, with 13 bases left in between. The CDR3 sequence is CASSLSGSVDEQFF. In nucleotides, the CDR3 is TGTGCCAGCAGTTTATCCGGGAGCGTCGATGAGCAGTTCTTC.

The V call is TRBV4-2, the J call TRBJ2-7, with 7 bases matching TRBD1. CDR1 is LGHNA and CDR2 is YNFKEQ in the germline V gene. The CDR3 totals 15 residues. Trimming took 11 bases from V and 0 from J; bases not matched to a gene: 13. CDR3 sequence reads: CASKGADSNSYEQYF. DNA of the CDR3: TGTGCCTCAAAGGGGGCGGACTCAAACTCCTACGAGCAGTACTTC.

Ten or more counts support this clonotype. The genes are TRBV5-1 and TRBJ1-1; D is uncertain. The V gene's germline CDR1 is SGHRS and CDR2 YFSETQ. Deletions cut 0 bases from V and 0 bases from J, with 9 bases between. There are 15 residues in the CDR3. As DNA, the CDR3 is TGCGCCAGCAGCTTGGAAGCGGCCCTGAACACTGAAGCTTTCTTT. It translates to CASSLEAALNTEAFF. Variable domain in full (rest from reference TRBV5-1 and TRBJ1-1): KAGVTQTPRYLIKTRGQQVTLSCSPISGHRSVSWYQQTPGQGLQFLFEYFSETQRNKGNFPGRFSGRQFSNSRSEMNVSTLELGDSALYLCASSLEAALNTEAFFGQGTRLTVV.

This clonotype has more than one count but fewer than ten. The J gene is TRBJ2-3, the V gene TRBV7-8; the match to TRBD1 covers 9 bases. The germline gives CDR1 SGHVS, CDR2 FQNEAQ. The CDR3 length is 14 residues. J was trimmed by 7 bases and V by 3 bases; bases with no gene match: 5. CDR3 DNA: TGTGCCAGCAGCTTCGGGACAGGGATTTATACGCAGTATTTT. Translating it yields CASSFGTGIYTQYF.

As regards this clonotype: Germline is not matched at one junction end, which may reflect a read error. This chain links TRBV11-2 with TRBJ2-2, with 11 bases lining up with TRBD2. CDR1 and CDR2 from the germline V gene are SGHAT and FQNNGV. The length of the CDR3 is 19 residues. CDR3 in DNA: TGTTCCAGCAGCTCGAGACTAGCGGGGCTTACCAAGAACACCGGGGAGCTGTTTTTT. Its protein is CSSSSRLAGLTKNTGELFF.

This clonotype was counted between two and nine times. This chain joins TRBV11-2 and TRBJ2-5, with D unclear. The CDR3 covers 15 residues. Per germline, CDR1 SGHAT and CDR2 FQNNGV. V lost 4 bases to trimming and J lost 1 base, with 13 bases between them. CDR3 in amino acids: CASSYGQSLQETQYF. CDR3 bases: TGTGCCAGCAGCTATGGTCAGTCCCTCCAAGAGACCCAGTACTTC. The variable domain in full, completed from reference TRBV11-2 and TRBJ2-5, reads EAGVAQSPRYKIIEKRQSVAFWCNPISGHATLYWYQQILGQGPKLLIQFQNNGVVDDSQLPKDRFSAERLKGVDSTLKIQPAKLEDSAVYLCASSYGQSLQETQYFGPGTRLLVL.

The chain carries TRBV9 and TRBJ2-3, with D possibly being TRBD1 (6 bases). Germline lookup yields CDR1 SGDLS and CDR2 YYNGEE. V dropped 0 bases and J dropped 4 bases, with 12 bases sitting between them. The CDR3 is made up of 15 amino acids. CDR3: CASSVGGLSADTQYF. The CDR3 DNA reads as TGTGCCAGCAGCGTAGGGGGGCTAAGTGCAGATACGCAGTATTTT. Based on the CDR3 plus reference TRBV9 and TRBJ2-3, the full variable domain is DSGVTQTPKHLITATGQRVTLRCSPRSGDLSVYWYQQSLDQGLQFLIQYYNGEERAKGNILERFSAQQFPDLHSELNLSSLELGDSALYFCASSVGGLSADTQYFGPGTRLTVL.